Listed below are T cell receptor beta chains from one sample, sequenced in a study of T cells in localized non-small cell lung cancer. Libraries were prepared by immunoSEQ multiplex PCR; TCRdb keeps only in-frame clonotypes and omits some of them. Among 40,000 to 50,000 clones, roughly 86% were seen once, and the ten largest hold 7.1%. The sequenced sample was peripheral blood, obtained before any cancer treatment. These receptor sequences come from a woman aged 18-49 years with stage III lung adenocarcinoma. CDR3s include the opening cysteine and the closing phenylalanine or tryptophan. The order of the fields is clone size, J gene, V gene, D gene, CDR3 protein, CDR3 DNA. The D gene is left open where the match is weak. A row's size may be missing; if present it is once, few, many or a size class.

clone size: NA
J gene: TRBJ2-7
V gene: TRBV27
D gene: NA
CDR3 protein: CASSPTWPATAEQYF
CDR3 DNA: TGTGCCAGCAGTCCTACCTGGCCGGCAACCGCCGAGCAGTACTTC

clone size: few
J gene: TRBJ2-1
V gene: TRBV11-3
D gene: NA
CDR3 protein: CASSPRGGWGGSYNEQFF
CDR3 DNA: TGTGCCAGCAGCCCCCGAGGAGGTTGGGGTGGCTCCTACAATGAGCAGTTCTTC

clone size: NA
J gene: TRBJ2-7
V gene: TRBV7-6
D gene: NA
CDR3 protein: CASSSRGPSYEQYF
CDR3 DNA: TGTGCCAGCAGCTCCAGGGGACCATCCTACGAGCAGTACTTC

clone size: NA
J gene: TRBJ1-2
V gene: TRBV5-1
D gene: TRBD1
CDR3 protein: CASTPGQGNYGYTF
CDR3 DNA: TGCGCCAGCACACCGGGACAGGGAAACTATGGCTACACCTTC

clone size: NA
J gene: TRBJ1-5
V gene: TRBV4-2
D gene: NA
CDR3 protein: CASSQDLRQPQHF
CDR3 DNA: TGTGCCAGCAGCCAAGATCTTAGGCAGCCCCAGCATTTT

clone size: NA
J gene: TRBJ2-7
V gene: TRBV7-8
D gene: TRBD1
CDR3 protein: CASSLGGQESYEQYF
CDR3 DNA: TGTGCCAGCAGCTTAGGGGGACAGGAGTCCTACGAGCAGTACTTC

clone size: NA
J gene: TRBJ1-2
V gene: TRBV5-6
D gene: NA
CDR3 protein: CASSTLQGSVLGYTF
CDR3 DNA: TGTGCCAGCAGCACTTTACAGGGATCCGTATTGGGCTACACCTTC

clone size: NA
J gene: TRBJ1-5
V gene: TRBV7-8
D gene: TRBD1
CDR3 protein: CASSSRGGNQPQHF
CDR3 DNA: TGTGCCAGCAGCTCCAGGGGGGGCAATCAGCCCCAGCATTTT

clone size: medium-sized
J gene: TRBJ1-1
V gene: TRBV6-1
D gene: NA
CDR3 protein: CASRPGHPNTEAFF
CDR3 DNA: TGTGCCAGCAGACCGGGACACCCGAACACTGAAGCTTTCTTT

clone size: NA
J gene: TRBJ1-2
V gene: TRBV9
D gene: NA
CDR3 protein: CASSVGLEGGYTF
CDR3 DNA: TGTGCCAGCAGCGTAGGTTTGGAGGGTGGCTACACCTTC

clone size: few
J gene: TRBJ1-2
V gene: TRBV19
D gene: NA
CDR3 protein: CASSIGAADYGYTF
CDR3 DNA: TGTGCCAGTAGTATCGGGGCCGCGGACTATGGCTACACCTTC

clone size: once
J gene: TRBJ2-4
V gene: TRBV14
D gene: NA
CDR3 protein: CASSEQGLRAKNIQYF
CDR3 DNA: TGTGCCAGCAGCGAACAGGGTCTTAGGGCCAAAAACATTCAGTACTTC

clone size: NA
J gene: TRBJ1-5
V gene: TRBV6-1
D gene: NA
CDR3 protein: CASNLVRQVNQPQHF
CDR3 DNA: TGTGCCAGCAATTTGGTGAGGCAGGTTAACCAGCCCCAGCATTTT

clone size: NA
J gene: TRBJ1-1
V gene: TRBV4-1
D gene: NA
CDR3 protein: CASTHPAGASTEAFF
CDR3 DNA: TGCGCCAGCACCCACCCGGCGGGGGCGTCCACTGAAGCTTTCTTT

clone size: once
J gene: TRBJ1-5
V gene: TRBV10-3
D gene: NA
CDR3 protein: CAISTQGNQPQHF
CDR3 DNA: TGTGCCATCAGTACACAGGGAAATCAGCCCCAGCATTTT

clone size: NA
J gene: TRBJ2-5
V gene: TRBV9
D gene: NA
CDR3 protein: CASSVARGDIGETQYF
CDR3 DNA: TGTGCCAGCAGCGTAGCGCGCGGGGATATTGGGGAGACCCAGTACTTC

clone size: once
J gene: TRBJ1-1
V gene: TRBV6-5
D gene: NA
CDR3 protein: CASSYSRAVGDTEAFF
CDR3 DNA: TGTGCCAGCAGTTACTCCAGGGCCGTAGGGGACACTGAAGCTTTCTTT

clone size: NA
J gene: TRBJ2-3
V gene: TRBV5-6
D gene: NA
CDR3 protein: CASSLVRGADTQYF
CDR3 DNA: TGTGCCAGCAGCTTGGTTAGGGGGGCCGATACGCAGTATTTT

clone size: NA
J gene: TRBJ2-1
V gene: TRBV7-6
D gene: NA
CDR3 protein: CASSLLGPILDNEQFF
CDR3 DNA: TGTGCCAGCAGCTTACTCGGTCCAATCCTTGACAATGAGCAGTTCTTC

clone size: NA
J gene: TRBJ1-1
V gene: TRBV7-8
D gene: NA
CDR3 protein: CASSLTVNTEAFF
CDR3 DNA: TGTGCCAGCAGCTTAACAGTGAACACTGAAGCTTTCTTT

clone size: NA
J gene: TRBJ2-5
V gene: TRBV13
D gene: NA
CDR3 protein: CASSARGLGETQYF
CDR3 DNA: TGTGCCAGCAGCGCTCGGGGACTCGGCGAGACCCAGTACTTC

clone size: NA
J gene: TRBJ1-2
V gene: TRBV14
D gene: NA
CDR3 protein: CASSQAGFGYTF
CDR3 DNA: TGTGCCAGCAGCCAAGCAGGGTTCGGCTACACCTTC

clone size: NA
J gene: TRBJ1-1
V gene: TRBV27
D gene: NA
CDR3 protein: CASSLSGVGSNTEAFF
CDR3 DNA: TGTGCCAGCAGTTTATCGGGAGTTGGATCGAACACTGAAGCTTTCTTT

clone size: NA
J gene: TRBJ1-1
V gene: TRBV9
D gene: NA
CDR3 protein: CASSVDGGGNEAFF
CDR3 DNA: TGTGCCAGCAGCGTAGATGGAGGGGGTAATGAAGCTTTCTTT

clone size: NA
J gene: TRBJ2-3
V gene: TRBV7-9
D gene: NA
CDR3 protein: CASSLDTQYF
CDR3 DNA: TGTGCCAGCAGCTTAGATACGCAGTATTTT

clone size: NA
J gene: TRBJ1-1
V gene: TRBV13
D gene: NA
CDR3 protein: CASSYYGNTEAFF
CDR3 DNA: TGTGCCAGCAGCTATTACGGAAACACTGAAGCTTTCTTT

clone size: NA
J gene: TRBJ1-1
V gene: TRBV5-4
D gene: NA
CDR3 protein: CASSGGTSVVYLNTEAFF
CDR3 DNA: TGTGCCAGCAGCGGCGGGACCAGTGTCGTCTATTTGAACACTGAAGCTTTCTTT

clone size: NA
J gene: TRBJ1-6
V gene: TRBV7-3
D gene: NA
CDR3 protein: CASSITGDYNSPLHF
CDR3 DNA: TGTGCCAGCAGTATCACGGGGGATTATAATTCACCCCTCCACTTT

clone size: few
J gene: TRBJ1-6
V gene: TRBV7-8
D gene: NA
CDR3 protein: CASRQAQGSGNSPLHF
CDR3 DNA: TGTGCCAGCAGACAAGCGCAGGGGTCGGGAAATTCACCCCTCCACTTT

clone size: NA
J gene: TRBJ2-4
V gene: TRBV5-1
D gene: NA
CDR3 protein: CASSLAGGPNADIQYF
CDR3 DNA: TGCGCCAGCAGCTTGGCCGGGGGACCCAACGCGGACATTCAGTACTTC

clone size: NA
J gene: TRBJ2-7
V gene: TRBV6-1
D gene: NA
CDR3 protein: CASSEETGPTEQYF
CDR3 DNA: TGTGCCAGCAGTGAGGAAACGGGACCTACAGAGCAGTACTTC

clone size: NA
J gene: TRBJ2-7
V gene: TRBV5-6
D gene: TRBD2
CDR3 protein: CASSTGGLSNEQYF
CDR3 DNA: TGTGCCAGCAGCACGGGGGGGCTTTCCAACGAGCAGTACTTC

clone size: NA
J gene: TRBJ1-1
V gene: TRBV6-1
D gene: NA
CDR3 protein: CASKIQSTEAFF
CDR3 DNA: TGTGCCAGCAAGATACAAAGCACTGAAGCTTTCTTT

clone size: NA
J gene: TRBJ2-6
V gene: TRBV7-6
D gene: NA
CDR3 protein: CASSVGRPSGANVLTF
CDR3 DNA: TGTGCCAGCAGCGTGGGACGGCCCTCTGGGGCCAACGTCCTGACTTTC

clone size: NA
J gene: TRBJ1-1
V gene: TRBV5-1
D gene: NA
CDR3 protein: CASSLYSGTLINRTEAFF
CDR3 DNA: TGCGCCAGCAGCTTGTATTCGGGGACCCTAATCAATCGCACTGAAGCTTTCTTT

clone size: NA
J gene: TRBJ1-2
V gene: TRBV9
D gene: NA
CDR3 protein: CASSVSGGLYGYTF
CDR3 DNA: TGTGCCAGCAGCGTTTCGGGGGGGCTCTATGGCTACACCTTC

clone size: NA
J gene: TRBJ2-6
V gene: TRBV19
D gene: NA
CDR3 protein: CASSIRARGAGANVLTF
CDR3 DNA: TGTGCCAGTAGTATAAGAGCCCGAGGGGCTGGGGCCAACGTCCTGACTTTC

clone size: NA
J gene: TRBJ2-5
V gene: TRBV2
D gene: NA
CDR3 protein: CASSFRTNPLETQYF
CDR3 DNA: TGTGCCAGCAGTTTCCGGACCAATCCCTTAGAGACCCAGTACTTC

clone size: NA
J gene: TRBJ1-3
V gene: TRBV5-4
D gene: NA
CDR3 protein: CASSLKGPSGNTIYF
CDR3 DNA: TGTGCCAGCAGCTTGAAGGGGCCCTCTGGAAACACCATATATTTT

clone size: NA
J gene: TRBJ1-5
V gene: TRBV19
D gene: TRBD1
CDR3 protein: CASSSTGGGNQPQHF
CDR3 DNA: TGTGCCAGTAGTTCGACAGGGGGCGGCAATCAGCCCCAGCATTTT

clone size: NA
J gene: TRBJ2-1
V gene: TRBV11-2
D gene: NA
CDR3 protein: CASSWGPNNEQFF
CDR3 DNA: TGTGCCAGCAGCTGGGGACCCAACAATGAGCAGTTCTTC

clone size: NA
J gene: TRBJ2-7
V gene: TRBV18
D gene: NA
CDR3 protein: CASSPKARDGAYEQYF
CDR3 DNA: TGTGCCAGCTCACCCAAAGCCCGGGACGGTGCCTACGAGCAGTACTTC

clone size: NA
J gene: TRBJ1-5
V gene: TRBV25-1
D gene: NA
CDR3 protein: CASSEGDLLGPQHF
CDR3 DNA: TGTGCCAGCAGTGAAGGGGACCTCTTGGGGCCCCAGCATTTT

clone size: NA
J gene: TRBJ1-6
V gene: TRBV19
D gene: TRBD1
CDR3 protein: CASTGPGTDNSPLHF
CDR3 DNA: TGTGCCAGTACCGGGCCGGGGACAGATAATTCACCCCTCCACTTT

clone size: NA
J gene: TRBJ2-7
V gene: TRBV15
D gene: NA
CDR3 protein: CATSRGTPGHEQYF
CDR3 DNA: TGTGCCACCAGCAGAGGTACGCCAGGCCACGAGCAGTACTTC

clone size: NA
J gene: TRBJ2-3
V gene: TRBV9
D gene: TRBD2
CDR3 protein: CASSRTSGGVADTQYF
CDR3 DNA: TGTGCCAGCAGCCGGACTAGCGGGGGGGTTGCAGATACGCAGTATTTT

clone size: NA
J gene: TRBJ2-5
V gene: TRBV7-2
D gene: TRBD2
CDR3 protein: CASSLRTSGQETQYF
CDR3 DNA: TGTGCCAGCAGCTTACGGACTAGCGGACAAGAGACCCAGTACTTC

clone size: NA
J gene: TRBJ1-4
V gene: TRBV4-1
D gene: NA
CDR3 protein: CASSHRAEGEKLFF
CDR3 DNA: TGCGCCAGCAGCCACCGGGCCGAGGGAGAAAAACTGTTTTTT

clone size: NA
J gene: TRBJ1-1
V gene: TRBV7-3
D gene: NA
CDR3 protein: CASSFRRDTEAFF
CDR3 DNA: TGTGCCAGCAGCTTCAGACGGGACACTGAAGCTTTCTTT